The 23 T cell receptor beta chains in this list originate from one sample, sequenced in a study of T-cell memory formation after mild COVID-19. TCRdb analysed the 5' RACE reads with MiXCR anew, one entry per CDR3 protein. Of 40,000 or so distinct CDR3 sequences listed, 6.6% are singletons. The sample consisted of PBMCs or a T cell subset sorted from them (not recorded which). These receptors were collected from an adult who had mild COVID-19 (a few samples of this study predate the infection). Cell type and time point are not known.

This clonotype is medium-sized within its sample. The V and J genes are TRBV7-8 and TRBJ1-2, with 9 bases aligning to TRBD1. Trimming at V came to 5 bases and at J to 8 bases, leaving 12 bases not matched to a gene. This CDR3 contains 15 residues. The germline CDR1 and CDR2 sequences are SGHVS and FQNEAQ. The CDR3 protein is CASSPMGQGTGGYTF. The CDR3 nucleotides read TGTGCCAGCAGCCCCATGGGACAGGGAACGGGGGGCTACACCTTC.

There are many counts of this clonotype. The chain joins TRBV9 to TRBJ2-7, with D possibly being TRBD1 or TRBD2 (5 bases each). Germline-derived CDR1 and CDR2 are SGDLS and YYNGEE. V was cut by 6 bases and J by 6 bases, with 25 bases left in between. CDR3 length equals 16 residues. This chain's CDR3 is CASTGASDSFGSEQYF. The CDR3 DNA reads TGTGCCAGCACCGGGGCGAGTGATTCCTTTGGTAGCGAGCAGTACTTC.

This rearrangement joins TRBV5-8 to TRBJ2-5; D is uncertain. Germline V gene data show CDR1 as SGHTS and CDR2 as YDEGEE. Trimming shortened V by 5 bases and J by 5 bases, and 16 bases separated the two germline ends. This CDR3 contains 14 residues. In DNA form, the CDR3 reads TGTGCCAGCAGATTCACAGACCCCCGGGAGACCCAGTACTTC. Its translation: CASRFTDPRETQYF.

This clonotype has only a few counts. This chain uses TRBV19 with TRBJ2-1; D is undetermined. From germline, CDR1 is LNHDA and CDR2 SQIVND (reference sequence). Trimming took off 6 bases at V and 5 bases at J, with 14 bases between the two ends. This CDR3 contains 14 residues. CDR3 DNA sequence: TGTGCCAGTAGAGAGTGGGGTTCGGACAATGAGCAGTTCTTC. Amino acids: CASREWGSDNEQFF.

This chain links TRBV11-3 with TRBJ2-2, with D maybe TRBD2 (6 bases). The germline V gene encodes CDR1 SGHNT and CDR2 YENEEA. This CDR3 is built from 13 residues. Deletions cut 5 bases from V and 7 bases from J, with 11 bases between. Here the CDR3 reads CASSLTSIGELFF. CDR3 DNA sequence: TGTGCCAGCAGCCTGACTAGTATCGGGGAGCTGTTTTTT.

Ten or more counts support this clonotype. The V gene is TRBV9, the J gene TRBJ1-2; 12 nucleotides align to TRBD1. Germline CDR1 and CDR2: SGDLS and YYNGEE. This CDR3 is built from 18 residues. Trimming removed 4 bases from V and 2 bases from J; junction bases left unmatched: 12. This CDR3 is CASSSPTGDRGRNYGYTF. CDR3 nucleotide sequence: TGTGCCAGCAGCTCTCCTACCGGGGACAGGGGGCGGAACTATGGCTACACCTTC.

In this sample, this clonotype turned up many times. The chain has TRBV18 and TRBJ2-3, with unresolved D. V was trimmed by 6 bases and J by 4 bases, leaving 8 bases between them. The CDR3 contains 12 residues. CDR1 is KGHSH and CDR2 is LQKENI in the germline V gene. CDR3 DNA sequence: TGTGCCAGCTCTGGTGGGCCAGATACGCAGTATTTT. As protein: CASSGGPDTQYF.

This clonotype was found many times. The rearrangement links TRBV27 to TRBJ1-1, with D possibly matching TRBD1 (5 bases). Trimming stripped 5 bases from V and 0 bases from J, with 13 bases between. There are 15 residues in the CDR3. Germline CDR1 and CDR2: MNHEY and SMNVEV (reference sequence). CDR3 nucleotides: TGTGCCAGCAGTGGATTGGGGGGTCTGAACACTGAAGCTTTCTTT. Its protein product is CASSGLGGLNTEAFF.

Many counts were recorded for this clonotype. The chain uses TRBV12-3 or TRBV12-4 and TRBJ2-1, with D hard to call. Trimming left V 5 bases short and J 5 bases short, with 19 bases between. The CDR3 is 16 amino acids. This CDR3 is CASSEVYEFWDNEQFF. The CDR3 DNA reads TGTGCCAGCAGTGAAGTGTACGAGTTTTGGGACAATGAGCAGTTCTTC.

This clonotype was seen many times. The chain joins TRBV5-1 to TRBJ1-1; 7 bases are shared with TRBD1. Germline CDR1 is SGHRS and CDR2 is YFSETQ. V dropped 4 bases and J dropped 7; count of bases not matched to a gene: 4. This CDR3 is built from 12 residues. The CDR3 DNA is TGCGCCAGCAGCCCAGGGGGACATGAAGCTTTCTTT. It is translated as CASSPGGHEAFF.

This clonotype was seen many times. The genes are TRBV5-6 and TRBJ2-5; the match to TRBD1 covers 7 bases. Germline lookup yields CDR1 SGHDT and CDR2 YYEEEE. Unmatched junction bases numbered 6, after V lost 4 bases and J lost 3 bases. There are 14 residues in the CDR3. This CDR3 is CASSPRDRKETQYF. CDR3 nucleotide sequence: TGTGCCAGCAGCCCCCGGGACAGAAAAGAGACCCAGTACTTC.

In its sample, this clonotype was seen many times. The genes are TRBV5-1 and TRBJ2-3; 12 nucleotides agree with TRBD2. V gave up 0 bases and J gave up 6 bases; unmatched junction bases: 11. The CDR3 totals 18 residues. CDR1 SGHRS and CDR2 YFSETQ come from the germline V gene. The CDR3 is CASSLGTLAGGNTDTQYF. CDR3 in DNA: TGCGCCAGCAGCTTGGGGACCCTAGCGGGAGGGAACACGGATACGCAGTATTTT.

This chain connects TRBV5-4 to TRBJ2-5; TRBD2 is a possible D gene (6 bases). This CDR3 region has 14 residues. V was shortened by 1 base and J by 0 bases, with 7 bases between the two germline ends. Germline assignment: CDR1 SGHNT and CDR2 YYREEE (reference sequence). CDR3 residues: CASSLRGNQETQYF. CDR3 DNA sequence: TGTGCCAGCAGCTTGCGGGGGAACCAAGAGACCCAGTACTTC.

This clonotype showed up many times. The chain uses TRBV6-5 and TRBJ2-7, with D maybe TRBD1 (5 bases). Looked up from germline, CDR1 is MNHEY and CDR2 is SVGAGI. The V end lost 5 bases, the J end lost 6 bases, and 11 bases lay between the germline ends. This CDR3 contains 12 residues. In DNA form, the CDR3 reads TGTGCCAGCAGTGGAGTTAGGGGCGAGCAGTACTTC. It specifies CASSGVRGEQYF.

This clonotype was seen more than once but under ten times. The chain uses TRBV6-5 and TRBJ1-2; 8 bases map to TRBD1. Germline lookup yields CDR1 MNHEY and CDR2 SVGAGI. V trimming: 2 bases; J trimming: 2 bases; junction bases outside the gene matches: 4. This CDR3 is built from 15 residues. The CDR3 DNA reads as TGTGCCAGCAGTTACAGGGACAGGCGAAACTATGGCTACACCTTC. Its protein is CASSYRDRRNYGYTF.

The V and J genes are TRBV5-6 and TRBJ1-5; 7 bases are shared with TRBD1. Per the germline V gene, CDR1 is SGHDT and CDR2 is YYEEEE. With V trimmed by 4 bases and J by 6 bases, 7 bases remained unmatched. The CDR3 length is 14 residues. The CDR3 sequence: CASSGTGEAQPQHF. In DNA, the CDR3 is TGTGCCAGCAGCGGCACAGGGGAGGCTCAGCCCCAGCATTTT.

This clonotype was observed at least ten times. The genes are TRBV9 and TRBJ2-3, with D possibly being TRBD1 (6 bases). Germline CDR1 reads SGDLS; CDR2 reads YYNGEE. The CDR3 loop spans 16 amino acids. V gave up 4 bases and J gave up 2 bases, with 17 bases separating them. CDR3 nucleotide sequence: TGTGCCAGCAGCCGCCGGTCAGGGGCCTTCACAGATACGCAGTATTTT. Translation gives CASSRRSGAFTDTQYF. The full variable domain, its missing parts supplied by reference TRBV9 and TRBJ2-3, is DSGVTQTPKHLITATGQRVTLRCSPRSGDLSVYWYQQSLDQGLQFLIQYYNGEERAKGNILERFSAQQFPDLHSELNLSSLELGDSALYFCASSRRSGAFTDTQYFGPGTRLTVL.

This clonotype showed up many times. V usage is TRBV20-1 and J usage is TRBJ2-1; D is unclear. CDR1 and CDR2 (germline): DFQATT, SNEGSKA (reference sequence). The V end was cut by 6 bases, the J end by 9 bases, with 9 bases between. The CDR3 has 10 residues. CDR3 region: CSARSGEQFF. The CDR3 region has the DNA TGCAGTGCCCGTAGTGGTGAGCAGTTCTTC.

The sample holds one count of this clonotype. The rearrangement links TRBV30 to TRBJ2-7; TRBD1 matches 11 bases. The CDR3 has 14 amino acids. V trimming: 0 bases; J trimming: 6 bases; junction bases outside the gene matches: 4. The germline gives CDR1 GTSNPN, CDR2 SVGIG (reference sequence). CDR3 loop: CAWSVLGQGGEQYF. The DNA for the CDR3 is TGTGCCTGGAGTGTTTTGGGACAGGGGGGCGAGCAGTACTTC.

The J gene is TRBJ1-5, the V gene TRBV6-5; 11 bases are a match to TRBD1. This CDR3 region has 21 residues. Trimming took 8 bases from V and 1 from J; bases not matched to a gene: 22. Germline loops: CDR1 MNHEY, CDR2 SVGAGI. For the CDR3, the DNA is TGTGCCAGCCATAAAAGAGATCTGGACAGGGGGCTTATCGGCAGCAATCAGCCCCAGCATTTT. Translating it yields CASHKRDLDRGLIGSNQPQHF.

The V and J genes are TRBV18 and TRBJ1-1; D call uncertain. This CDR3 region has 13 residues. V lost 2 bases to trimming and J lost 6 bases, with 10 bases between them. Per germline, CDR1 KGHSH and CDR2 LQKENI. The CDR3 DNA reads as TGTGCCAGCTCACCAGGGGAACGGGCTGAAGCTTTCTTT. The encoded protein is CASSPGERAEAFF.

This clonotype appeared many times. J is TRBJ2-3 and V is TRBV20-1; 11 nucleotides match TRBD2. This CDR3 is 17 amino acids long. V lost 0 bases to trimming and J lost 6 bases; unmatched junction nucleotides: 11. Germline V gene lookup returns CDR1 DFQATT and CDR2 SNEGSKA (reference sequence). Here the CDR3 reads CSARDSGRGVLRDTQYF. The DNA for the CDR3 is TGCAGTGCTAGAGATAGCGGGAGGGGCGTACTGCGGGATACGCAGTATTTT.

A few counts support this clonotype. The CDR3 nucleotides read TGCGCCAGCAGCCAAGAGAGCGGGACCGGGGAGCTGTTTTTT. It is translated as CASSQESGTGELFF. The rearrangement uses TRBV4-3 and TRBJ2-2; a weak D match, TRBD2 (6 bases). There are 14 residues in the CDR3. Trimming took off 0 bases at V and 5 bases at J, with 7 bases between the two ends. Looked up from germline, CDR1 is LGHNA and CDR2 is YSLEER.